This TCR beta chain emerged from a study of shared clonotypes between healthy human individuals. Healthy HIV-negative adults with no recent acute infections or vaccinations were recruited as donors. Nashville, Tennessee was home to all donors, each a Caucasian adult. The test was conducted at deep level. The data were produced by immunoSEQ multiplex PCR, yet TCRdb's version contains in-frame clones alone and is incomplete. Found here are over a million clones, about 80% of them singletons; the top ten hold 0.55% to 0.7%. Deletions cut 2 bases from V and 6 bases from J, with 8 bases between. Germline CDR1 and CDR2: LNHDA and SQIVND (reference sequence). There are 13 residues in the CDR3.

The TCR sequence derives from a man aged 18 to 35 in good health. Some clones in this sample may be carry-over from other donors' samples. The sequenced sample was memory CD4+ T cells from PBMCs. The subset: CD45RA-negative fraction. The chain couples TRBV19 to TRBJ1-5; D is ambiguous. The DNA for the CDR3 is TGTGCCAGTAGTATACGGGAGTCTCAGCCCCAGCATTTT. Amino acids: CASSIRESQPQHF.